This T cell receptor (beta chain) emerged from a study of OX40 agonist ivuxolimab in advanced cancers. Profiled with immunoSEQ multiplex PCR; TCRdb holds only in-frame clones, not every one. The sample yields about 77,000 clones, approximately 89% seen once. Germline-derived CDR1 and CDR2 are KGHSH and LQKENI. This CDR3 comprises 16 residues. The ends lost 3 bases at V and 6 bases at J; junction bases unmatched: 10. Blood specimens came from baseline, cycle 4 day 1, and cycle 7 day 1. Whole-study results and caveats: The study observed clonal expansion of CD4+ and CD8+ blood T cells by week 6 at 0.1 to 3.0 mg/kg.

Comments on this clone: Its antigen is unidentified.

V usage is TRBV18 and J usage is TRBJ2-2; 7 nucleotides align to TRBD1. The sample in question was CD4+ or CD8+ T cells sorted from blood, obtained in a trial of the OX40 agonist ivuxolimab. This TCR was recovered from an adult with an advanced solid tumor such as melanoma, head and neck, liver or kidney cancer. The chain's CDR3 is CASSPLATGASGELFF. The CDR3 DNA reads TGTGCCAGCTCACCCCTCGCTACAGGGGCGTCCGGGGAGCTGTTTTTT.